Below, one TCR beta chain is given with its context. Antigen: not known. Using the 5' RACE reads, TCRdb records one entry per CDR3 protein without DNA. This table holds roughly 350,000 distinct CDR3 sequences. Germline V gene lookup returns CDR1 SGHTA and CDR2 FQGNSA. The CDR3 has 15 amino acids. These data are taken from a study of T cells expressing NK-cell markers. Across the whole study: Sequencing of TCR beta repertoires drew on sorted CD3+CD56+NKG2C+, CD3+CD56+NKG2C- and CD3+CD56-NKG2C+ T cells.

Overall study findings and caveats: These clonotypes, the leaders elsewhere, also led the CD3+CD56-NKG2C+ fraction in several donors.

The source material was blood T cells: a sorted CD56 or NKG2C T cell subset, CD4+ or CD8+ T cells, or bulk PBMC T cells (not recorded which). This TCR was recovered from a man aged 18 to 69 in good health. The V gene is TRBV7-2, the J gene TRBJ1-3; TCRdb proposes TRBD1, but this gene call is untestable without DNA. CDR3 protein: CASSIRGFSGNTIYF.